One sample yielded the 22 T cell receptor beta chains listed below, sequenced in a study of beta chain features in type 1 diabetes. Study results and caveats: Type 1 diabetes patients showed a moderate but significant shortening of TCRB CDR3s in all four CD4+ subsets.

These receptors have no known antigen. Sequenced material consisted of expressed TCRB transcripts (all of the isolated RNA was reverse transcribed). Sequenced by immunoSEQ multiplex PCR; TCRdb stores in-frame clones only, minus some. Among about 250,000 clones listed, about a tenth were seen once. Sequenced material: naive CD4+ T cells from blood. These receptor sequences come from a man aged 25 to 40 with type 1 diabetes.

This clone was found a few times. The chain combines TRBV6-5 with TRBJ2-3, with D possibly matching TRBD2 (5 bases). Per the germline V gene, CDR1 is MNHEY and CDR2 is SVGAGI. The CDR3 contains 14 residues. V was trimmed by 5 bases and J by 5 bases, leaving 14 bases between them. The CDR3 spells CASSRTPEGDTQYF. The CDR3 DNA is TGTGCCAGCAGTAGGACGCCTGAGGGAGATACGCAGTATTTT.

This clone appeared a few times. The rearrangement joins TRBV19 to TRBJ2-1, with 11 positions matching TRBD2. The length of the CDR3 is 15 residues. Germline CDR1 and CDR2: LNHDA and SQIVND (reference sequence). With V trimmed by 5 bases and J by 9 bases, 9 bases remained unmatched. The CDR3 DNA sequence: TGTGCCAGTAGTCCCCACTTAGCGGGGGGGCCTGAGCAGTTCTTC. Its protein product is CASSPHLAGGPEQFF.

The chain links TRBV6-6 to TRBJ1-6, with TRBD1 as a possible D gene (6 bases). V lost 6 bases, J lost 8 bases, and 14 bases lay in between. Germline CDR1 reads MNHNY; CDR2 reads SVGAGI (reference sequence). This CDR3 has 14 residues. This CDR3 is CASRVGTPDSPLHF. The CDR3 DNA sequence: TGTGCCAGCAGGGTCGGGACACCAGATTCACCCCTCCACTTT.

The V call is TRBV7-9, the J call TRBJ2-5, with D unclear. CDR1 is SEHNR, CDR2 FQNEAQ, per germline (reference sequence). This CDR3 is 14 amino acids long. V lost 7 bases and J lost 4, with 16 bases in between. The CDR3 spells CASTIATERETQYF. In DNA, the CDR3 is TGTGCCAGCACCATAGCCACCGAGCGAGAGACCCAGTACTTC. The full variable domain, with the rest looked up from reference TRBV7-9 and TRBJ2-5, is DTGVSQNPRHKITKRGQNVTFRCDPISEHNRLYWYRQTLGQGPEFLTYFQNEAQLEKSRLLSDRFSAERPKGSFSTLEIQRTEQGDSAMYLCASTIATERETQYFGPGTRLLVL.

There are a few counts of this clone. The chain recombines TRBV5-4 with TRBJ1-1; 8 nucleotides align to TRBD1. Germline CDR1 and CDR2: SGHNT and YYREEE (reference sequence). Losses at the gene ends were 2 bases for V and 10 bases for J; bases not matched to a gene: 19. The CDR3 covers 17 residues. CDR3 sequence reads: CASSFHPLTGDEIVAFF. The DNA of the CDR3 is TGTGCCAGCAGCTTCCACCCCTTGACAGGGGACGAAATTGTAGCTTTCTTT.

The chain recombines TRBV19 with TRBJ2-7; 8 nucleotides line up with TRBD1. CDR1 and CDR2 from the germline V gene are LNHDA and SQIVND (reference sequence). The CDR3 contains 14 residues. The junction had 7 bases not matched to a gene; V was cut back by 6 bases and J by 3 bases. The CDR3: CASSRTGRNYEQYF. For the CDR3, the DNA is TGTGCCAGTAGCCGGACAGGGAGAAACTACGAGCAGTACTTC.

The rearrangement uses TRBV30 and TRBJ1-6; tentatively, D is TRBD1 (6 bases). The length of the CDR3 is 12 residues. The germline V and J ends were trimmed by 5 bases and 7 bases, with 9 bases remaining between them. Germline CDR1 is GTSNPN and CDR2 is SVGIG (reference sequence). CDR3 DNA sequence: TGTGCCTGGGGCAGGGGAAATTCACCCCTCCACTTT. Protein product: CAWGRGNSPLHF.

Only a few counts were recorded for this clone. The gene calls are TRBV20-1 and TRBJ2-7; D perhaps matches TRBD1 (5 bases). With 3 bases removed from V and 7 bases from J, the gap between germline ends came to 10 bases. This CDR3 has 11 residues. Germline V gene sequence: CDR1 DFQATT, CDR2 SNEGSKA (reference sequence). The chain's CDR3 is CSASQGEEQYF. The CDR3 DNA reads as TGCAGTGCTAGCCAGGGTGAAGAGCAGTACTTC.

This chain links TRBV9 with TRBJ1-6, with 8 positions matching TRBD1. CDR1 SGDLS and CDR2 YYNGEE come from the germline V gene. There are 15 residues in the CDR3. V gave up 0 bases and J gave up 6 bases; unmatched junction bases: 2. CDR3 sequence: CASSVGQGANSPLHF. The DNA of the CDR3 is TGTGCCAGCAGCGTAGGCCAGGGGGCTAATTCACCCCTCCACTTT.

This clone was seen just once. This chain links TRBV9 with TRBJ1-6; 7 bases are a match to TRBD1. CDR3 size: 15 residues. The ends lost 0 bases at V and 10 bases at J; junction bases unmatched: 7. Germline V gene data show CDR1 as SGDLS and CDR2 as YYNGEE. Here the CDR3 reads CASSVEDRKNSPLHF. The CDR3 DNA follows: TGTGCCAGCAGCGTAGAGGACAGGAAGAACTCACCCCTCCACTTT.

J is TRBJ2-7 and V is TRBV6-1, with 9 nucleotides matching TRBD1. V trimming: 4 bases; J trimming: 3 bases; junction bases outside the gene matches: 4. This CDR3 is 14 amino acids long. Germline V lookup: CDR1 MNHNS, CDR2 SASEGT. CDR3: CASSAGTGNYEQYF. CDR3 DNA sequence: TGTGCCAGCAGTGCGGGGACAGGGAACTACGAGCAGTACTTC.

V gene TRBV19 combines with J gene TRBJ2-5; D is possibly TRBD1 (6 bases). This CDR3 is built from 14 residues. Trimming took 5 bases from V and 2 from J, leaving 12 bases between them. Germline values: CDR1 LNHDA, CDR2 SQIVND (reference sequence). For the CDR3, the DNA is TGTGCCAGTAGTCCAGGACAGTTACAAGAGACCCAGTACTTC. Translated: CASSPGQLQETQYF. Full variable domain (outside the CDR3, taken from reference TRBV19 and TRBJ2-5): DGGITQSPKYLFRKEGQNVTLSCEQNLNHDAMYWYRQDPGQGLRLIYYSQIVNDFQKGDIAEGYSVSREKKESFPLTVTSAQKNPTAFYLCASSPGQLQETQYFGPGTRLLVL.

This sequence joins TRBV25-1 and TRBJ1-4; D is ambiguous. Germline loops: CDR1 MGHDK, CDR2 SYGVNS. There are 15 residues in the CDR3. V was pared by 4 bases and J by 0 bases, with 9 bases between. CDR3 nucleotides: TGTGCCAGCAGTGTTCTCAGGACAACTAATGAAAAACTGTTTTTT. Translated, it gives CASSVLRTTNEKLFF.

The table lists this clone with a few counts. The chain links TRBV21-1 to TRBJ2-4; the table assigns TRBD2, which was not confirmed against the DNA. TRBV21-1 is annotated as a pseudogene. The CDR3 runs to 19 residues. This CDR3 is CASSKEGLIGGKAKNIQYF. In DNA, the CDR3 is TGTGCCAGCAGCAAGGAGGGACTTATCGGAGGAAAAGCCAAAAACATTCAGTACTTC.

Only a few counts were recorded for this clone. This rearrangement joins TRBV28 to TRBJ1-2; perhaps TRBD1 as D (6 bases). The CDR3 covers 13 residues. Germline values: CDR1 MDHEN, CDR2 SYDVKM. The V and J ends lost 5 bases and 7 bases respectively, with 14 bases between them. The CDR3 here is CASSLRDIRGYTF. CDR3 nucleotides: TGTGCCAGCAGTCTCCGGGACATCCGTGGCTACACCTTC.

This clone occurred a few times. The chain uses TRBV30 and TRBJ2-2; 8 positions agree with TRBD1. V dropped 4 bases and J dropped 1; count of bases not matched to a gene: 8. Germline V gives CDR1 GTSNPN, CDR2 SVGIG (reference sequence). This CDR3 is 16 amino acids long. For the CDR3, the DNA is TGTGCCTGGACTCGGAAACAGGGGGGGAACACCGGGGAGCTGTTTTTT. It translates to CAWTRKQGGNTGELFF.

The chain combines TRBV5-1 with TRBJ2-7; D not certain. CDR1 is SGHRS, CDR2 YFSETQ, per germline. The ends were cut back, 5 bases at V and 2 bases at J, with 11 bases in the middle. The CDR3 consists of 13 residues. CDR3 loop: CASSADTPYEQYF. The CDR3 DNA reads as TGCGCCAGCAGTGCCGACACCCCCTACGAGCAGTACTTC.

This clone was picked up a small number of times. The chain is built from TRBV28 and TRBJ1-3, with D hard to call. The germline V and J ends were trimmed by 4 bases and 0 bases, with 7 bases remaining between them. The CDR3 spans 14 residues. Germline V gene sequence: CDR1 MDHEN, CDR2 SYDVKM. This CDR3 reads CASSSLRSGNTIYF. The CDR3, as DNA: TGTGCCAGCAGTTCACTTCGCTCTGGAAACACCATATATTTT.

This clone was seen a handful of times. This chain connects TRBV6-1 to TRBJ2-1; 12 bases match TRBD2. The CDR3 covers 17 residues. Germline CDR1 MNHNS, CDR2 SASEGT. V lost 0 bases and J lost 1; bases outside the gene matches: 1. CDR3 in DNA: TGTGCCAGCAGTGAAGCGCTAGCGGGGGGGTCCTACAATGAGCAGTTCTTC. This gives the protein CASSEALAGGSYNEQFF.

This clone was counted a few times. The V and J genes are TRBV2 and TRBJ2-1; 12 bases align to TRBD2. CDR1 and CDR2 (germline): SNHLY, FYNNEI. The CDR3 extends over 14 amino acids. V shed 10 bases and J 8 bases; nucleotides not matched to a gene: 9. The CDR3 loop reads CATRGRTSGDEQFF. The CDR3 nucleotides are TGTGCCACCCGAGGTCGGACTAGCGGGGATGAGCAGTTCTTC.

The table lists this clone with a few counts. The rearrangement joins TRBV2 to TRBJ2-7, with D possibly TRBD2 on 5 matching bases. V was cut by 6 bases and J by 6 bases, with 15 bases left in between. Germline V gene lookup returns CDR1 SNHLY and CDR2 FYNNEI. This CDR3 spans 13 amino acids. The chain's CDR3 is CASRADSGGEQYF. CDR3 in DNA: TGTGCCAGCAGAGCAGACTCAGGAGGCGAGCAGTACTTC.

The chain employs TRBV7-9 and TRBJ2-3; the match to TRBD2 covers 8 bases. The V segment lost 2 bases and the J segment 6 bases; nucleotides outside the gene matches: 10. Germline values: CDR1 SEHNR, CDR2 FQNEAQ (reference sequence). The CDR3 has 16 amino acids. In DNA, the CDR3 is TGTGCCAGCAGCTTATGGGCGGGGACTAGTGGGGATACGCAGTATTTT. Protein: CASSLWAGTSGDTQYF.